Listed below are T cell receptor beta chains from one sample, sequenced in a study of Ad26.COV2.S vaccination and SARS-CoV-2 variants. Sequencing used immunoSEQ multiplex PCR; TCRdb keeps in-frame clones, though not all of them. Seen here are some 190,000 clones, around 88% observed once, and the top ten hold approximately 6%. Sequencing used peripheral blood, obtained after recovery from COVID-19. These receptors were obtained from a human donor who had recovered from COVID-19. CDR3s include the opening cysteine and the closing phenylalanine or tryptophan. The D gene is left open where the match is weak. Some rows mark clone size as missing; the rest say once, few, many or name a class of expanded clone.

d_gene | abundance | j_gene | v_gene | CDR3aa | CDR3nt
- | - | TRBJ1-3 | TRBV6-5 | CASSSRLGDTIYF | TGTGCCAGCAGTTCCCGTTTGGGGGACACCATATATTTT
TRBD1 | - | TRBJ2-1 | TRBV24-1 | CATSDLGQGAFDEQFF | TGTGCCACCAGTGATTTAGGACAGGGGGCTTTTGATGAGCAGTTCTTC
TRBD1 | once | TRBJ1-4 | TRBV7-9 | CASTRQGREKLFF | TGTGCCAGCACCCGACAGGGAAGGGAAAAACTGTTTTTT
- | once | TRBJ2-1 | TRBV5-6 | CASSQEGTPYNEQFF | TGTGCCAGCAGCCAGGAGGGGACGCCTTACAATGAGCAGTTCTTC
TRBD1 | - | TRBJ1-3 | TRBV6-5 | CASSYSTGGNTIYF | TGTGCCAGCAGTTACTCGACAGGGGGAAACACCATATATTTT
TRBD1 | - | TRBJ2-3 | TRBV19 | CASSTRTGRYTQYF | TGTGCCAGTAGTACCCGGACAGGGCGATATACGCAGTATTTT
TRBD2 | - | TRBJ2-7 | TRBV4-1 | CASSLGRAAIYEQYF | TGCGCCAGCTCGCTGGGGAGGGCAGCGATCTACGAGCAGTACTTC
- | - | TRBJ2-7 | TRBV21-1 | CASSVRDTNSYEQYF | TGTGCCAGCAGCGTCCGGGACACAAATTCCTACGAGCAGTACTTC
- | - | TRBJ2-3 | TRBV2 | CASSEGFVNGQYF | TGTGCCAGCAGTGAAGGCTTCGTCAACGGGCAGTATTTT
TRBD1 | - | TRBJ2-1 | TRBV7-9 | CASSLTGGAMVDPYNEQFF | TGTGCCAGCAGCTTAACAGGGGGCGCCATGGTAGATCCCTACAATGAGCAGTTCTTC
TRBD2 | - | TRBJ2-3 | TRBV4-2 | CASSPGTTGDTQYF | TGTGCCAGCAGCCCCGGGACTACCGGAGATACGCAGTATTTT
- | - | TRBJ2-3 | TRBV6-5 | CASSYRGKDGDTQYF | TGTGCCAGCAGTTACAGGGGAAAAGATGGAGATACGCAGTATTTT
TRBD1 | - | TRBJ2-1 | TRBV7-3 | CASSPTGDEQFF | TGTGCCAGCAGCCCCACAGGGGATGAGCAGTTCTTC
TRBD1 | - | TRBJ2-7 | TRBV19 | CATRTGSSYEQYF | TGTGCCACTAGGACAGGGAGCTCCTACGAGCAGTACTTC
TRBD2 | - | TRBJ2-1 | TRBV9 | CASSEGLAYNEQFF | TGTGCCAGCAGCGAGGGACTAGCCTACAATGAGCAGTTCTTC
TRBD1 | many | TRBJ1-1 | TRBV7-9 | CASSLYRGLWDTEAFF | TGTGCCAGCAGCCTATACAGGGGGCTCTGGGACACTGAAGCTTTCTTT
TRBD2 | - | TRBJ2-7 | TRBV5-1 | CASSLGGSLAGYYEQYF | TGCGCCAGCAGCTTGGGAGGTTCACTAGCGGGATATTACGAGCAGTACTTC
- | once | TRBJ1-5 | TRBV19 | CASKVREGRGARQPQHF | TGTGCCAGTAAGGTCCGTGAGGGCAGGGGAGCAAGGCAGCCCCAGCATTTT
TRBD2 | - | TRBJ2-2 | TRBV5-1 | CASSLVSGRAVTGELFF | TGCGCCAGCAGCTTGGTTAGCGGGAGGGCCGTCACCGGGGAGCTGTTTTTT
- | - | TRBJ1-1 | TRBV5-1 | CASSFGQRLGNTEAFF | TGCGCCAGCAGCTTCGGACAGAGGCTCGGTAACACTGAAGCTTTCTTT
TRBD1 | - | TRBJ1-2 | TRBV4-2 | CASSQDPGTGRSNGYTF | TGTGCCAGCAGCCAGGACCCCGGGACAGGGAGAAGTAATGGCTACACCTTC
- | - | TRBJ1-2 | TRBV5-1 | CASSFSGQNYGYTF | TGCGCCAGCAGCTTTTCGGGACAAAACTATGGCTACACCTTC
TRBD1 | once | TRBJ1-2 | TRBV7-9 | CASSLRGTGSNYGYTF | TGTGCCAGCAGCTTAAGAGGGACAGGGTCTAACTATGGCTACACCTTC
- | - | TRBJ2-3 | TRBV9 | CASSVMTDTQYF | TGTGCCAGCAGCGTAATGACAGATACGCAGTATTTT